The T cell receptor beta chain under discussion was sequenced for a study of response to subunit inactivated influenza vaccine. Points from the study as a whole: Authors suggested that a seasonal influenza vaccination recruits few new T cells each time.

V lost 7 bases and J lost 4; bases outside the gene matches: 14. The CDR3 is made up of 17 amino acids. Germline CDR1 reads MDHEN; CDR2 reads SYDVKM. For this clonotype: The antigen is not known.

TCRdb processed the RT-PCR reads anew with MiXCR; each CDR3 protein has one entry. The sample contains 700,000 to 900,000 distinct CDR3 sequences, about 20% of which appear only once. This clonotype was obtained from a man in his fifties who received an inactivated influenza vaccine. The rearrangement joins TRBV28 to TRBJ2-7; 12 bases map to TRBD1. The source material was PBMCs from blood, sampled approximately 5 days after vaccination. CDR3 protein: CASNSYWGGQGAYEQYF. The CDR3, as DNA: TGTGCCAGCAACAGTTATTGGGGGGGACAGGGGGCTTACGAGCAGTACTTC.